The source of this T cell receptor (beta chain) is a study of blood T cell repertoires in COVID-19. Using immunoSEQ multiplex PCR, the repertoire was profiled, and TCRdb retains in-frame clones only, with some absent. The table shows tens of thousands of clones, with 70% to 85% occurring only once. The CDR3 spans 13 residues. The germline V gene encodes CDR1 WNHNN and CDR2 SYGVQD (reference sequence). V lost 2 bases and J lost 1, with 5 bases in between. The clonotype was recovered from a woman aged 55-70 years with acute or convalescent COVID-19. Sample: peripheral blood. This chain links TRBV10-1 with TRBJ1-1; perhaps TRBD1 as D (5 bases). The CDR3 DNA reads as TGCGCCAGCAGTGAGCAGGGGAACACTGAAGCTTTCTTT. Residues: CASSEQGNTEAFF.